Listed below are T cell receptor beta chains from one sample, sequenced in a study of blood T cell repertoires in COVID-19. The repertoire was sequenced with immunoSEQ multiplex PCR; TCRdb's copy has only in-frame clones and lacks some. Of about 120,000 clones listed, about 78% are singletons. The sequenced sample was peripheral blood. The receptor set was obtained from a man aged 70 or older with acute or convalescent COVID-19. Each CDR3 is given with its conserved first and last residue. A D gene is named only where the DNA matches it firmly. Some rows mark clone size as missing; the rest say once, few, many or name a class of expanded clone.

cdr3_aa: CASSQNVGLLNEQFF
cdr3_nt: TGTGCCAGCAGCCAAAATGTGGGACTGCTAAATGAGCAGTTCTTC
j_call: TRBJ2-1
v_call: TRBV3-1/TRBV3-2
d_call: .
clone_size: .

cdr3_aa: CASSFYSNQPQHF
cdr3_nt: TGTGCCAGCAGTTTCTATAGCAATCAGCCCCAGCATTTT
j_call: TRBJ1-5
v_call: TRBV27
d_call: .
clone_size: few

cdr3_aa: CASSQGLTGRGRDTQYF
cdr3_nt: TGTGCCAGCAGCCAGGGCCTGACGGGCAGGGGGCGAGATACGCAGTATTTT
j_call: TRBJ2-3
v_call: TRBV4-2
d_call: TRBD1
clone_size: .

cdr3_aa: CASSNRDRYNEQFF
cdr3_nt: TGCGCCAGCAGCAACCGGGACAGATACAATGAGCAGTTCTTC
j_call: TRBJ2-1
v_call: TRBV5-1
d_call: TRBD1
clone_size: .

cdr3_aa: CASSLVVRIPSYNSPLHF
cdr3_nt: TGTGCCAGCAGCTTGGTAGTCAGGATACCCTCCTATAATTCACCCCTCCACTTT
j_call: TRBJ1-6
v_call: TRBV5-4
d_call: .
clone_size: .

cdr3_aa: CASSFKGANTEAFF
cdr3_nt: TGTGCCAGCAGCTTCAAGGGGGCGAACACTGAAGCTTTCTTT
j_call: TRBJ1-1
v_call: TRBV5-5
d_call: TRBD1
clone_size: .

cdr3_aa: CASSGLPGQGHQPQHF
cdr3_nt: TGTGCCAGTAGTGGGCTGCCGGGACAGGGCCATCAGCCCCAGCATTTT
j_call: TRBJ1-5
v_call: TRBV19
d_call: TRBD1
clone_size: .

cdr3_aa: CASSPRTGETQYF
cdr3_nt: TGTGCCAGCAGCCCTCGGACAGGGGAGACCCAGTACTTC
j_call: TRBJ2-5
v_call: TRBV7-3
d_call: TRBD1
clone_size: .

cdr3_aa: CASSLGQNYEQYF
cdr3_nt: TGTGCCAGCAGCTTGGGACAGAACTACGAGCAGTACTTC
j_call: TRBJ2-7
v_call: TRBV5-4
d_call: .
clone_size: .

cdr3_aa: CASGLGQGITDTQYF
cdr3_nt: TGTGCTAGTGGTCTTGGACAGGGGATCACAGATACGCAGTATTTT
j_call: TRBJ2-3
v_call: TRBV12-5
d_call: TRBD1
clone_size: .

cdr3_aa: CASSALAGGETQYF
cdr3_nt: TGTGCCAGCAGTGCTCTAGCGGGGGGGGAGACCCAGTACTTC
j_call: TRBJ2-5
v_call: TRBV2
d_call: TRBD2
clone_size: .

cdr3_aa: CASSIAGVNTGELFF
cdr3_nt: TGTGCCAGTAGTATCGCGGGGGTGAACACCGGGGAGCTGTTTTTT
j_call: TRBJ2-2
v_call: TRBV19
d_call: TRBD2
clone_size: .

cdr3_aa: CASSSPSTGVYEQYF
cdr3_nt: TGTGCCAGCAGCTCCCCTTCGACGGGAGTCTACGAGCAGTACTTC
j_call: TRBJ2-7
v_call: TRBV5-4
d_call: .
clone_size: .

cdr3_aa: CASSYSQEGREKLFF
cdr3_nt: TGTGCCAGCAGTTACTCACAGGAGGGTCGCGAAAAACTGTTTTTT
j_call: TRBJ1-4
v_call: TRBV6-5
d_call: .
clone_size: .

cdr3_aa: CATSRHETFSGNTIYF
cdr3_nt: TGTGCCACCAGCAGACATGAGACATTCTCTGGAAACACCATATATTTT
j_call: TRBJ1-3
v_call: TRBV15
d_call: .
clone_size: .

cdr3_aa: CASSSPGTGIWEQYF
cdr3_nt: TGTGCCAGCAGCTCCCCCGGGACAGGGATCTGGGAGCAGTACTTC
j_call: TRBJ2-7
v_call: TRBV7-2
d_call: TRBD1
clone_size: .

cdr3_aa: CASSLGQASNQPQHF
cdr3_nt: TGTGCCAGCAGCCTGGGACAGGCCAGCAATCAGCCCCAGCATTTT
j_call: TRBJ1-5
v_call: TRBV5-6
d_call: TRBD1
clone_size: .

cdr3_aa: CATSDSYDFSLESYYEQYF
cdr3_nt: TGTGCCACCAGTGATTCCTACGACTTCTCTTTAGAATCCTACTACGAGCAGTACTTC
j_call: TRBJ2-7
v_call: TRBV24-1
d_call: .
clone_size: .

cdr3_aa: CAWSFYGHGYTF
cdr3_nt: TGTGCCTGGAGTTTTTACGGTCATGGCTACACCTTC
j_call: TRBJ1-2
v_call: TRBV30
d_call: .
clone_size: .

cdr3_aa: CASRPGTSGSFHNEQFF
cdr3_nt: TGTGCCAGCCGTCCCGGGACTAGCGGAAGTTTCCACAATGAGCAGTTCTTC
j_call: TRBJ2-1
v_call: TRBV2
d_call: TRBD2
clone_size: .

cdr3_aa: CASSLGRPSLRDEKLFF
cdr3_nt: TGTGCCAGCAGTTTAGGGAGGCCCTCCCTTCGGGATGAAAAACTGTTTTTT
j_call: TRBJ1-4
v_call: TRBV27
d_call: .
clone_size: once

cdr3_aa: CASSLVPYSYEQYF
cdr3_nt: TGTGCCAGCAGCTTGGTCCCCTACAGTTACGAGCAGTACTTC
j_call: TRBJ2-7
v_call: TRBV5-5
d_call: .
clone_size: .

cdr3_aa: CASSLFRVDEKLFF
cdr3_nt: TGTGCCAGCAGCTTATTCAGGGTCGATGAAAAACTGTTTTTT
j_call: TRBJ1-4
v_call: TRBV7-9
d_call: .
clone_size: .